This TCR beta chain was observed in a study of response to subunit inactivated influenza vaccine. Study-wide results and limits: The study's authors posited that every seasonal influenza vaccination enlists few new T cells.

Trimming stripped 4 bases from V and 3 bases from J, with 19 bases between. There are 16 residues in the CDR3. CDR1 SGHDT and CDR2 YYEEEE come from the germline V gene. TCRdb called the RT-PCR reads again in MiXCR, with one record for every CDR3 protein. In the table there are some 480,000 distinct CDR3 sequences, roughly 9.7% of which are singletons. This clonotype was found a few times. Antigen specificity is unknown. The origin of this receptor is a man aged 45 to 65 who received an inactivated influenza vaccine. The material was PBMCs from blood, obtained 45 days after vaccination. The chain joins TRBV5-6 to TRBJ1-2; a weak D match, TRBD1 (5 bases). The DNA of the CDR3 is TGTGCCAGCAGCCTATGGGGTTCAGGGAGAGACTATGGCTACACCTTC. This encodes CASSLWGSGRDYGYTF.